The 21 T cell receptor beta chains reported below all come from one sample, sequenced in a study of chemoradiotherapy in HPV16-positive cancers. Libraries were prepared by immunoSEQ multiplex PCR; TCRdb keeps only in-frame clonotypes and omits some of them. In the table there are approximately 52,000 clones, 90% of which are singletons. The specimen was blood, collected from a patient who underwent chemoradiotherapy. The receptor source for this set is a human donor with HPV-associated anogenital cancer.

Note on this clone: The identical CDR3 is also encoded by other nucleotide sequences in the sample. The V gene is TRBV6-5, the J gene TRBJ2-5; TRBD2 is a possible D gene (6 bases). CDR3 length equals 16 residues. In germline, CDR1 is MNHEY, CDR2 SVGAGI. V lost 1 base to trimming and J lost 5 bases, with 17 bases between them. CDR3 DNA: TGTGCCAGCAGTTACTTGGAGGGGCCCGGTGGGGAGACCCAGTACTTC. It translates to CASSYLEGPGGETQYF.

The rearrangement joins TRBV10-3 to TRBJ2-1; D may be TRBD2 (6 bases). The CDR3 is 15 amino acids. V was trimmed by 5 bases and J by 8 bases, leaving 19 bases between them. Germline V gene sequence: CDR1 ENHRY, CDR2 SYGVKD. The CDR3, as DNA: TGTGCCATCAGTCGAACTAGCAGGATAGGTGATGAGCAGTTCTTC. This codes for CAISRTSRIGDEQFF.

The chain employs TRBV27 and TRBJ2-7, with 10 bases matching TRBD1. Germline CDR1 and CDR2: MNHEY and SMNVEV (reference sequence). V lost 6 bases and J lost 6; bases outside the gene matches: 8. The CDR3 length is 14 residues. The DNA for the CDR3 is TGTGCCAGCAGCTGGGGACAGGGGACCCGCGAGCAGTACTTC. It codes for CASSWGQGTREQYF.

This chain connects TRBV19 to TRBJ2-6; D is ambiguous. V was pared by 0 bases and J by 0 bases, with 9 bases between. The CDR3 is 17 amino acids. Per the germline V gene, CDR1 is LNHDA and CDR2 is SQIVND (reference sequence). The CDR3: CASSIEDGPSGANVLTF. CDR3 DNA sequence: TGTGCCAGTAGTATAGAGGACGGGCCCTCTGGGGCCAACGTCCTGACTTTC.

V usage is TRBV7-2 and J usage is TRBJ2-5; D gene unclear. The CDR3 totals 13 residues. Between the trimmed V and J ends, which lost 5 bases and 1 base, there was a span of 8 bases. Looked up from germline, CDR1 is SGHTA and CDR2 is FQGNSA. This CDR3 reads CASSRQIQETQYF. The CDR3 DNA reads TGTGCCAGCAGCAGGCAGATCCAAGAGACCCAGTACTTC.

The rearrangement joins TRBV30 to TRBJ1-1; D is ambiguous. The ends were cut back, 2 bases at V and 3 bases at J, with 13 bases in the middle. The CDR3 sequence is 14 residues long. The germline V gene encodes CDR1 GTSNPN and CDR2 SVGIG (reference sequence). As DNA, the CDR3 is TGTGCCTGGAGTCGGATGGGGTTTGACACTGAAGCTTTCTTT. Translating it yields CAWSRMGFDTEAFF.

The chain is built from TRBV10-3 and TRBJ2-7; D is possibly TRBD1 (5 bases). Germline-derived CDR1 and CDR2 are ENHRY and SYGVKD. This CDR3 comprises 14 residues. V was pared by 6 bases and J by 4 bases, with 16 bases between. The CDR3 region is CAISLGPNKYEQYF. The CDR3 DNA sequence: TGTGCCATCAGCTTGGGGCCGAATAAGTACGAGCAGTACTTC.

The rearrangement uses TRBV6-1 and TRBJ2-5; 7 bases align to TRBD1. The CDR3 contains 15 residues. Germline loops: CDR1 MNHNS, CDR2 SASEGT. With 7 bases clipped from V and 2 bases from J, the junction kept 10 bases outside the gene matches. For the CDR3, the DNA is TGTGCCAGCATTCCGGACAGGTGGGGACAAGAGACCCAGTACTTC. Protein: CASIPDRWGQETQYF.

The chain links TRBV7-2 to TRBJ2-5; D remains unclear. Between the trimmed V and J ends, which lost 1 base and 5 bases, there was a span of 8 bases. Germline CDR1 is SGHTA and CDR2 is FQGNSA. This CDR3 comprises 13 residues. CDR3 protein: CASSLVFFETQYF. Written as DNA, the CDR3 is TGTGCCAGCAGCTTAGTTTTTTTCGAGACCCAGTACTTC.

The chain recombines TRBV5-1 with TRBJ2-7; TRBD1 matches 10 bases. The CDR3 is 14 amino acids. From germline, CDR1 is SGHRS and CDR2 YFSETQ. The V segment lost 4 bases and the J segment 4 bases; nucleotides outside the gene matches: 5. CDR3 DNA: TGCGCCAGCAGCCCCCGGACAGGGGGGTACGAGCAGTACTTC. Translation: CASSPRTGGYEQYF.

J is TRBJ2-3 and V is TRBV5-6; 7 bases agree with TRBD2. V lost 5 bases to trimming and J lost 0 bases; unmatched junction nucleotides: 9. Germline values: CDR1 SGHDT, CDR2 YYEEEE. The CDR3 consists of 16 residues. The CDR3 DNA reads TGTGCCAGCAGAGCTTCAGTAGCGGGTAGCACAGATACGCAGTATTTT. Translating it yields CASRASVAGSTDTQYF.

This clone was observed a single time. The V and J genes are TRBV6-5 and TRBJ2-5; 11 nucleotides match TRBD1. With 4 bases clipped from V and 8 bases from J, the junction kept 9 bases outside the gene matches. This CDR3 is built from 15 residues. Germline V gene sequence: CDR1 MNHEY, CDR2 SVGAGI. The CDR3 spells CASSSSGQGAVTQYF. DNA for the CDR3: TGTGCCAGCAGTTCCAGCGGACAGGGGGCCGTTACCCAGTACTTC.

This chain joins TRBV15 and TRBJ1-2; D gene ambiguous. Trimming removed 0 bases at V and 6 bases at J, with 8 bases between. The CDR3 is 13 amino acids. The germline CDR1 and CDR2 sequences are LNHNV and YYDKDF (reference sequence). For the CDR3, the DNA is TGTGCCACCAGCAGAGATCTTACCGATGGCTACACCTTC. Protein sequence: CATSRDLTDGYTF. Full variable domain (rest looked up from reference TRBV15 and TRBJ1-2): DAMVIQNPRYQVTQFGKPVTLSCSQTLNHNVMYWYQQKSSQAPKLLFHYYDKDFNNEADTPDNFQSRRPNTSFCFLDIRSPGLGDTAMYLCATSRDLTDGYTFGSGTRLTVV.

The chain combines TRBV5-5 with TRBJ2-3; TRBD2 aligns across 11 bases. J was trimmed by 3 bases and V by 2 bases; bases with no gene match: 2. The CDR3 covers 15 residues. Germline V lookup: CDR1 SGHKS, CDR2 YYEKEE (reference sequence). CDR3 amino acids: CASSFRLAGTDTQYF. CDR3 coding DNA: TGTGCCAGCAGCTTTAGACTAGCGGGGACAGATACGCAGTATTTT.

The chain couples TRBV4-1 to TRBJ2-3; 8 bases align to TRBD1. The CDR3 extends over 17 amino acids. Germline assignment: CDR1 MGHRA and CDR2 YSYEKL. J lost 2 bases, V lost 0 bases, and 7 bases had no gene match. This chain's CDR3 is CASSQDRQDRDTDTQYF. In DNA form, the CDR3 reads TGCGCCAGCAGCCAAGATCGTCAGGACAGGGACACAGATACGCAGTATTTT.

The V call is TRBV7-2, the J call TRBJ2-3, with TRBD2 matching 8 bases. The CDR3 is 16 amino acids. The V and J ends lost 1 base and 6 bases, in that order; junction bases with no gene match: 9. CDR1 is SGHTA and CDR2 is FQGNSA in the germline V gene. The CDR3 is CASSLVGGGPEDTQYF. In DNA form, the CDR3 reads TGTGCCAGCAGCTTAGTAGGCGGGGGGCCGGAGGATACGCAGTATTTT. The full variable domain, rest sourced from reference TRBV7-2 and TRBJ2-3, is GAGVSQSPSNKVTEKGKDVELRCDPISGHTALYWYRQSLGQGLEFLIYFQGNSAPDKSGLPSDRFSAERTGGSVSTLTIQRTQQEDSAVYLCASSLVGGGPEDTQYFGPGTRLTVL.

This clone was seen once. This rearrangement joins TRBV6-1 to TRBJ2-7; possible D gene TRBD2, 7 bases. The V and J ends lost 3 bases and 4 bases respectively, with 13 bases between them. CDR1 is MNHNS, CDR2 SASEGT, per germline. CDR3 length: 14 residues. The CDR3 spells CASSEQKGGYEQYF. CDR3 coding DNA: TGTGCCAGCAGTGAGCAAAAGGGGGGGTACGAGCAGTACTTC.

V usage is TRBV4-1 and J usage is TRBJ1-4; 7 bases line up with TRBD1. Germline loops: CDR1 MGHRA, CDR2 YSYEKL. The CDR3 loop spans 18 amino acids. The J segment lost 4 bases and the V segment lost 4 bases, leaving 15 bases of the junction unmatched. The CDR3 region is CASSPYPGLRDSNEKLFF. The CDR3 DNA sequence: TGCGCCAGCAGCCCCTACCCGGGCCTCCGGGACAGTAATGAAAAACTGTTTTTT.

The rearrangement links TRBV30 to TRBJ1-5, with 7 bases that match TRBD1. Germline V lookup: CDR1 GTSNPN, CDR2 SVGIG (reference sequence). The CDR3 extends over 15 amino acids. Unmatched junction bases numbered 9, after V lost 2 bases and J lost 5 bases. Written as DNA, the CDR3 is TGTGCCTGGAGTACGGGTGGGCAGGGGGATCAGCCCCAGCATTTT. It translates to CAWSTGGQGDQPQHF.

This chain connects TRBV6-1 to TRBJ1-4, with D maybe TRBD1 (5 bases). Germline loops: CDR1 MNHNS, CDR2 SASEGT. This CDR3 has 15 residues. The V and J ends lost 6 bases and 4 bases respectively, with 15 bases between them. CDR3 DNA: TGTGCCAGCAGGTCCGACAGCCTTTTTAATGAAAAACTGTTTTTT. Translation gives CASRSDSLFNEKLFF.

The genes are TRBV7-9 and TRBJ1-4, with D possibly being TRBD1 (5 bases). The CDR3 totals 16 residues. The germline gives CDR1 SEHNR, CDR2 FQNEAQ (reference sequence). V was clipped by 3 bases and J by 4 bases, with 15 bases between them. This CDR3 is CASSLDTGTVNEKLFF. The CDR3 DNA reads as TGTGCCAGCAGCTTGGATACCGGGACCGTTAATGAAAAACTGTTTTTT.